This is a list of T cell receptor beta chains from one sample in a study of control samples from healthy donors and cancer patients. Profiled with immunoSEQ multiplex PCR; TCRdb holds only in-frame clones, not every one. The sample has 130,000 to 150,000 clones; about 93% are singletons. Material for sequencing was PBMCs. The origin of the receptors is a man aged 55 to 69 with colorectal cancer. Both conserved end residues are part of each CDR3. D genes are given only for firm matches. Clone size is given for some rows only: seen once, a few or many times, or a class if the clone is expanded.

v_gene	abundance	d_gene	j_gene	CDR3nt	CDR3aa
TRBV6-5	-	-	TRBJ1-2	TGTGCCAGCACCCCGGCTCAGTTAACGTATGGCTACACCTTC	CASTPAQLTYGYTF
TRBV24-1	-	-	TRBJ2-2	TGTGCCACCAAGGGAGCAGGGTCGGACACCGGGGAGCTGTTTTTT	CATKGAGSDTGELFF
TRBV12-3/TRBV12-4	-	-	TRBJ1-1	TGTGCCAGCAGTTTAATGAACACTGAAGCTTTCTTT	CASSLMNTEAFF
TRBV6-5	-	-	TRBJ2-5	TGTGCCAGCAGTAACAGGGTGTGGGAGACCCAGTACTTC	CASSNRVWETQYF
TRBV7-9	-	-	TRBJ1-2	TGTGCCAGCAGTCACGACGGGAACTATGGCTACACCTTC	CASSHDGNYGYTF
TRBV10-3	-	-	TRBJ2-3	TGTGCCATCAGTGAGTCGGGGGGCAGCACAGATACGCAGTATTTT	CAISESGGSTDTQYF
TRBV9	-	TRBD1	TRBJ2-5	TGTGCCAGCAGCGCGGGACAGGGAGAGACCCAGTACTTC	CASSAGQGETQYF
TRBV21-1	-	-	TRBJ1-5	TGTGCCAGCACCTCGAGGGGGAGCAATCAGCCCCAGCATTTT	CASTSRGSNQPQHF
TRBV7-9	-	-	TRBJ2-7	TGTGCCAGCAGCTTAAGGGACGTCGAGCAGTACTTC	CASSLRDVEQYF
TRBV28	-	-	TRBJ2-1	TGTGCCAGCAGTTTTAACGCTGAGCAGTTCTTC	CASSFNAEQFF
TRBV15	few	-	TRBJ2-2	TGTGCCACCAGCAGAGAAAGCGTCCAGTTCGGGGAGCTGTTTTTT	CATSRESVQFGELFF
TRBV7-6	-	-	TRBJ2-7	TGTGCCAGCAGCTTGGGTCCCTCCGGGACCTACGAGCAGTACTTC	CASSLGPSGTYEQYF
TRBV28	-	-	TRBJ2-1	TGTGCCAGCAGCCGGGGCGGCACAGGGAGGAATGAGCAGTTCTTC	CASSRGGTGRNEQFF
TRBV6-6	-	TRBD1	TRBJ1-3	TGTGCCAGCAGTTACGGCGGACAGGGGAGAGGAAACACCATATATTTT	CASSYGGQGRGNTIYF
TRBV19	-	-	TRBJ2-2	TGTGCCAGTAGTAGATGGGCAGGGATAAACACCGGGGAGCTGTTTTTT	CASSRWAGINTGELFF
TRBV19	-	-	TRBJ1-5	TGTGCCAGTAGTATATCCAGCAATCAGCCCCAGCATTTT	CASSISSNQPQHF
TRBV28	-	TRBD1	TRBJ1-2	TGTGCCAGCAGAGAACAGGGGAACTATGGCTACACCTTC	CASREQGNYGYTF
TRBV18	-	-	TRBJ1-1	TGTGCCAGCTCACAAGGCGGGGGCCAATCCATGAACACTGAAGCTTTCTTT	CASSQGGGQSMNTEAFF
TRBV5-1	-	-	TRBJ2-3	TGCGCCAGCAGCTTACGGACTAGCACAGATACGCAGTATTTT	CASSLRTSTDTQYF
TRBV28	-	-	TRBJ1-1	TGTGCCAGCATACCAGGACCGGCCCCTAACACTGAAGCTTTCTTT	CASIPGPAPNTEAFF
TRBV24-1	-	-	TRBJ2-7	TGTGCCACCAGTGATTTGCAACAGCCCTACGAGCAGTACTTC	CATSDLQQPYEQYF
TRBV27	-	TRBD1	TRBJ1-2	TGTGCCAGCAGTCCCCGGGACAGCTATGGCTACACCTTC	CASSPRDSYGYTF
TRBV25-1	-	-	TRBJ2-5	TGTGCCAGTGCGATGGGGGCCGCACAAGAGACCCAGTACTTC	CASAMGAAQETQYF
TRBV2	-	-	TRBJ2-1	TGTGCCAGCAGTGAGCAGGGGATGAATGAGCAGTTCTTC	CASSEQGMNEQFF
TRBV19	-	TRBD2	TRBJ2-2	TGTGCCAGTAGTATGGCGGGGGGCACCGGGGAGCTGTTTTTT	CASSMAGGTGELFF
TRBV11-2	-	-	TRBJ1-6	TGTGCCAGCAGCGCTGAGGACAGCTATAATTCACCCCTCCACTTT	CASSAEDSYNSPLHF
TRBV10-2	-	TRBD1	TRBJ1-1	TGCGCCAGCAGTGAACAGGGGGCGGGCACTGAAGCTTTCTTT	CASSEQGAGTEAFF
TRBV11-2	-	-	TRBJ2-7	TGTGCCAGCAGCTTCGGTCCAGGGGAAACCTACGAGCAGTACTTC	CASSFGPGETYEQYF
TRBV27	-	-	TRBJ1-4	TGTGCCAGCAGTTCCGGAGGGCCCACTAATGAAAAACTGTTTTTT	CASSSGGPTNEKLFF